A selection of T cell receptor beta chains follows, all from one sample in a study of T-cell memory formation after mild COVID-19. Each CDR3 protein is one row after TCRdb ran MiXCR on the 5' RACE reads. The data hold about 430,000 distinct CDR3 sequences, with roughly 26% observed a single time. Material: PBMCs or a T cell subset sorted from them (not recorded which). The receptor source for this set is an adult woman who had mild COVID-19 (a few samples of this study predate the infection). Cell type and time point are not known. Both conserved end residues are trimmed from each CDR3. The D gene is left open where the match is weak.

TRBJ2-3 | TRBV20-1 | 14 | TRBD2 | SALDEAGVGPDTQY
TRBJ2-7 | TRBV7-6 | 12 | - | ASSLGSVTGEQY
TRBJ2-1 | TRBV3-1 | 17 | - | ASSQDIPAEGISYNEQF
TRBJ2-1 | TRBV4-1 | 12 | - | ASSQEWRSNEQF
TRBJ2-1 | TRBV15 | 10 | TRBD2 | ATSRTSGSRF
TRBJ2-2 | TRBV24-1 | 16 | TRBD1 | ATSDRDSLLPNTGELF
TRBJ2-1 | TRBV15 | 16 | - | ATSTPKGTLQVYNEQF
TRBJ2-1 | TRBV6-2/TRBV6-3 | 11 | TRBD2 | ASSGSSYNEQF
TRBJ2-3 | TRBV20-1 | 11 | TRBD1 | SARDPATGGQY
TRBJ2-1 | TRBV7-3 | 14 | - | ASSPGSGSSYNEQF
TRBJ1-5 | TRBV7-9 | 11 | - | ASSPDSVQPQH
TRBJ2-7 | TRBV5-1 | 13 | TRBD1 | ASRNPDRGAYEQY
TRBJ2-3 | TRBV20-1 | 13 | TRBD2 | SASLAGGRTDTQY
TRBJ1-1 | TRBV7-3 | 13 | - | ASSLTQGSRTEAF
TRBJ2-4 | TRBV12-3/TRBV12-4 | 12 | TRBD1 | ASSQGQGGNIQY
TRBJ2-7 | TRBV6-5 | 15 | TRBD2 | ASSAFFGGGSSYEQY
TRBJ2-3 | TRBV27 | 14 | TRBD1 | ASSLSGQGASDTQY
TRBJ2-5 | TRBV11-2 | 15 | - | ASSLDLWGRVQETQY
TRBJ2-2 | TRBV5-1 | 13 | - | ASSLKPSGTGELF
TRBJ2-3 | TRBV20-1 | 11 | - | SASPYRADTQY
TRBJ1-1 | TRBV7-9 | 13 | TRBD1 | ASSLGTGDDTEAF
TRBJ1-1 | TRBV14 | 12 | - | ASSPHTGNTEAF
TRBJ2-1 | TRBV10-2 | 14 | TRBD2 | ASSELSGVGYNEQF
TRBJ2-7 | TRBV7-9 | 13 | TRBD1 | ASSHIRQGPYEQY
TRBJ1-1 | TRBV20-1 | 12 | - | SARDFTRNTEAF
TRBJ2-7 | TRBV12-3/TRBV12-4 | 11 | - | ASSSTLSYEQY
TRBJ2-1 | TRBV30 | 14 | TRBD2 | ASRDYSGSPYNEQF
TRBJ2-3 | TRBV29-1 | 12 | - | SVEDKHGTDTQY
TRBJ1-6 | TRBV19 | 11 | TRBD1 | ASGQGNNSPLH
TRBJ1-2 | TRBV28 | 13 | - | ASSLERGINYGYT
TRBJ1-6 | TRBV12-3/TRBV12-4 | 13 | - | ASSADSRGNSPLH
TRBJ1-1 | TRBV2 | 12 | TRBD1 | ASSSQGVVSQAF
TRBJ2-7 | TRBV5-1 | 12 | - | ASSPAERSYEQY
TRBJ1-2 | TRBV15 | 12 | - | ATSRAGTLHGYT
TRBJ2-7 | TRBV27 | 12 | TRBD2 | ASGSGRGSYEQY
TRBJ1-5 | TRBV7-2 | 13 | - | ASSSTYGSNQPQH
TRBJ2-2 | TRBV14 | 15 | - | ASSQVGQGLSLGELF
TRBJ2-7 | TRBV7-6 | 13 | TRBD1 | ASSSTGTGEHEQY
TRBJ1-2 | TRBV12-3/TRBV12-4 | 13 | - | ASSLAWRANYGYT
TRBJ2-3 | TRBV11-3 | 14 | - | ASSLGITGRPDTQY
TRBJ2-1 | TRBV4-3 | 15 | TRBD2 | ASSRLAGLSSYNEQF
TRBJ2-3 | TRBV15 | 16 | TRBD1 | ATSRVGLGQGNTDTQY
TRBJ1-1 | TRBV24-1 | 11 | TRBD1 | ATQDRGFTEAF
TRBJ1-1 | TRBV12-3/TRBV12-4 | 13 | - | ASSLPSGWGTEAF
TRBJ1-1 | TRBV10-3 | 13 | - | AISETLGGDTEAF
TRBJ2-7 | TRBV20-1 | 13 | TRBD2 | SARDGLAVPYEQY
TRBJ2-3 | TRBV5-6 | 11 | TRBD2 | ASQRGGADTQY
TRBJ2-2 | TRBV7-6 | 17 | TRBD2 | ASSLAETSGGANTGELF
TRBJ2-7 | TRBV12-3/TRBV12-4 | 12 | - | ASSFWGPSYEQY
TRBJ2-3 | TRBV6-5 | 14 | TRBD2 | ASSSRAGVSTDTQY
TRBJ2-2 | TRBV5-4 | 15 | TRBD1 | ASSTRDRGLYTGELF
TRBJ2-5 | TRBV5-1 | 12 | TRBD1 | ASSVTGVSETQY